The rows below give T cell receptor beta chains drawn from one sample of a study of T cell responses to AZD1222 COVID-19 vaccine. Profiled with immunoSEQ multiplex PCR; TCRdb holds only in-frame clones, not every one. The data show about 97,000 clones, with over 80% seen just once and approximately 8.3% held by the top ten. The sequencing used peripheral blood, collected on day 0 of AZD1222 vaccination. These TCRs come from an adult in good health. Both conserved end residues are part of each CDR3. A D gene is named only where the DNA matches it firmly. Some rows have no size entry. The others give once, few or many, or a class for an expanded clone.

>.|13|TRBV30|TRBJ1-5|.
TGTGCCGGGGGGTTGGGGCCAGGTCAGCCCCAGCATTTT
CAGGLGPGQPQHF
>many|14|TRBV7-2|TRBJ1-4|.
TGTGCCAGCAGCTTGCCAGGGGCTAATGAAAAACTGTTTTTT
CASSLPGANEKLFF
>.|15|TRBV9|TRBJ1-5|.
TGTGCCAGCAGCGCGTCGCAGGGAGCGAATCAGCCCCAGCATTTT
CASSASQGANQPQHF
>once|13|TRBV29-1|TRBJ1-5|TRBD1
TGCAGCGTTGGTGGGACAGGCAATCAGCCCCAGCATTTT
CSVGGTGNQPQHF
>.|15|TRBV5-5|TRBJ1-6|TRBD1
TGTGCCAGCAGAGCTAGGGGACAGGGTGCCTCACCCCTCCACTTT
CASRARGQGASPLHF
>.|13|TRBV24-1|TRBJ1-1|.
TGTGCCACCAAAAAGGGGCCAAGTACTGAAGCTTTCTTT
CATKKGPSTEAFF
>.|14|TRBV5-1|TRBJ1-1|.
TGCGCCAGCAGCCTCGGACCCATGAACACTGAAGCTTTCTTT
CASSLGPMNTEAFF
>.|16|TRBV7-2|TRBJ1-2|.
TGTGCCAGCAGCTTACCTGTGGGACGGTACCACTATGGCTACACCTTC
CASSLPVGRYHYGYTF
>.|16|TRBV5-1|TRBJ2-5|TRBD2
TGCGCCAGCAGCTTGGTGGCTAGCGGGGCCCCAGAGACCCAGTACTTC
CASSLVASGAPETQYF
>.|16|TRBV5-8|TRBJ1-3|TRBD1
TGTGCCAGCAGCCTCCGGGACAGGGGCCTTCAAAACACCATATATTTT
CASSLRDRGLQNTIYF
>.|14|TRBV4-1|TRBJ2-7|.
TGCGCCAGCGGCAGGGCACCCGCCTCCTACGAGCAGTACTTC
CASGRAPASYEQYF
>once|15|TRBV5-8|TRBJ2-7|.
TGTGCCAGCAGCTCTACCTCGACAGGCTCCTACGAGCAGTACTTC
CASSSTSTGSYEQYF
>.|12|TRBV29-1|TRBJ1-2|.
TGCAGCGTGGGGGGCAGGGGAAGGGGCTACACCTTC
CSVGGRGRGYTF
>.|15|TRBV19|TRBJ1-4|TRBD1
TGTGCCAGTACCCCTGGGACAGCGATCGATGAAAAACTGTTTTTT
CASTPGTAIDEKLFF
>.|16|TRBV10-1|TRBJ2-3|TRBD2
TGCGCCAGCAGTGAGTCGAGCGGGAGGGCCCGGGATACGCAGTATTTT
CASSESSGRARDTQYF
>.|15|TRBV18|TRBJ2-7|TRBD1
TGTGCCAGCTCACAGGACAGGGCTTTATCCTACGAGCAGTACTTC
CASSQDRALSYEQYF
>.|14|TRBV5-5|TRBJ1-2|.
TGTGCCAGCAGCCCTACAGTGGAACTCTATGGCTACACCTTC
CASSPTVELYGYTF
>.|15|TRBV18|TRBJ1-6|.
TGTGCCAGCTCATACTGGACAGAGGATAATTCACCCCTCCACTTT
CASSYWTEDNSPLHF
>.|15|TRBV28|TRBJ1-1|.
TGTGCCAGCCAGGGCCTCGGGCAACGGAACACTGAAGCTTTCTTT
CASQGLGQRNTEAFF
>.|11|TRBV27|TRBJ2-4|.
TGTGCCAGCAGCCCGGGCCGGGAGTGGTACTTC
CASSPGREWYF
>once|15|TRBV27|TRBJ1-6|.
TGTGCCAGCAGTTATTCGAGAGGTAGTAATTCACCCCTCCACTTT
CASSYSRGSNSPLHF
>.|15|TRBV9|TRBJ2-7|TRBD2
TGTGCCAGCAGCGTAGCTAGCGGGGGCTCCTACGAGCAGTACTTC
CASSVASGGSYEQYF
>.|14|TRBV11-3|TRBJ2-3|.
TGTGCCAGCAGCTCCGGACACTACACAGATACGCAGTATTTT
CASSSGHYTDTQYF
>.|14|TRBV4-1|TRBJ1-3|.
TGCGCCAGCAGCCAAGAGGGATCTGGAAACACCATATATTTT
CASSQEGSGNTIYF